These 29 T cell receptor beta chains were sequenced from one sample in a study of beta chain features in type 1 diabetes. The sequenced template was cDNA made from the entire isolated RNA. Some clones are missing from TCRdb's copy, which holds only in-frame ones; the method was immunoSEQ multiplex PCR. The data contain about 360,000 clones, over 9.5% of them singletons. Sequencing used naive CD4+ T cells from blood. The receptors derive from a man aged 18 to 35 in good health.

This clone was observed a single time. This sequence joins TRBV9 and TRBJ1-6; possibly TRBD1 for D (6 bases). CDR3 length: 13 residues. In germline, CDR1 is SGDLS, CDR2 YYNGEE. V dropped 0 bases and J dropped 11 bases, with 9 bases sitting between them. CDR3 protein: CASSVGPGAPLHF. The CDR3 bases are TGTGCCAGCAGCGTAGGGCCAGGGGCACCCCTCCACTTT.

The chain recombines TRBV5-1 with TRBJ2-3; 14 nucleotides line up with TRBD2. The germline gives CDR1 SGHRS, CDR2 YFSETQ. J was trimmed by 2 bases and V by 1 base; bases with no gene match: 6. This CDR3 has 18 residues. CDR3 sequence (DNA): TGCGCCAGCAGCTTGCCCTTGACTAGCGGGGGGGACACAGATACGCAGTATTTT. Translated: CASSLPLTSGGDTDTQYF.

This clone has a handful of counts. The V call is TRBV7-2, the J call TRBJ1-1, with D uncertain. Trimming removed 4 bases at V and 0 bases at J, with 18 bases between. The CDR3 spans 17 residues. Per germline, CDR1 SGHTA and CDR2 FQGNSA. Here the CDR3 reads CASSSEGRAHMNTEAFF. The CDR3 DNA is TGTGCCAGCAGCTCAGAGGGAAGGGCCCACATGAACACTGAAGCTTTCTTT.

This clone has a handful of counts. The rearrangement links TRBV25-1 to TRBJ1-1; perhaps TRBD1 as D (5 bases). Germline CDR1 and CDR2: MGHDK and SYGVNS. The CDR3 runs 15 residues. V dropped 6 bases and J dropped 4 bases, with 18 bases sitting between them. CDR3 DNA sequence: TGTGCCAGCAGCCGCCCTGGGGCGCTGGGCACTGAAGCTTTCTTT. Translating gives CASSRPGALGTEAFF.

This clone was detected a few times. The genes are TRBV27 and TRBJ2-7; a weak D match, TRBD2 (5 bases). Trimming pared 8 bases from V and 2 bases from J, leaving 16 bases between. CDR1 and CDR2 (germline): MNHEY, SMNVEV (reference sequence). This CDR3 region has 14 residues. CDR3 in amino acids: CASARWETAYEQYF. In DNA, the CDR3 is TGTGCCAGCGCCCGTTGGGAGACCGCCTACGAGCAGTACTTC.

This clone was observed a few times. A junction end diverges from the germline sequence, so it may reflect a read error. The chain combines TRBV7-7 with TRBJ2-3; TRBD2 matches at 9 bases. CDR1 and CDR2 from the germline V gene are SSHAT and FNYEAQ (reference sequence). This CDR3 is built from 14 residues. As DNA, the CDR3 is TGTGCTAGCAGCCGGGGACTAGCTACAGATACGCAGTATTTT. It translates to CASSRGLATDTQYF.

This clone has a handful of counts. This chain uses TRBV7-2 with TRBJ2-7; no reliable D call. The V end was cut by 6 bases, the J end by 3 bases, with 9 bases between. CDR3 length: 12 amino acids. CDR1 SGHTA and CDR2 FQGNSA come from the germline V gene. The CDR3 loop is CASSLRHYEQYF. CDR3 nucleotide sequence: TGTGCCAGCAGTCTGAGACACTACGAGCAGTACTTC.

DNA for the CDR3: TGTGCCAGCAGACTGACAGGGGGCCGCGAGACCCAGTACTTC. The encoded protein is CASRLTGGRETQYF. V and J are TRBV27 and TRBJ2-5; TRBD1 matches 10 bases. Germline trimming cut 6 bases from V and 5 bases from J; bases unmatched to any gene: 6. CDR3 length: 14 amino acids. CDR1 and CDR2 from the germline V gene are MNHEY and SMNVEV (reference sequence).

This clone was seen more than once but under ten times. The chain uses TRBV7-2 and TRBJ1-2, with D unresolved. The germline CDR1 and CDR2 sequences are SGHTA and FQGNSA. The ends were cut back, 4 bases at V and 8 bases at J, with 14 bases in the middle. CDR3 length equals 13 residues. The CDR3 DNA reads as TGTGCCAGCAGCTCATACCAAGATGGCGGCTACACCTTC. Translating gives CASSSYQDGGYTF. Looking up the rest from reference TRBV7-2 and TRBJ1-2 gives the full variable domain: GAGVSQSPSNKVTEKGKDVELRCDPISGHTALYWYRQSLGQGLEFLIYFQGNSAPDKSGLPSDRFSAERTGGSVSTLTIQRTQQEDSAVYLCASSSYQDGGYTFGSGTRLTVV.

The chain joins TRBV7-9 to TRBJ2-7, with 12 bases lining up with TRBD1. The V segment lost 2 bases and the J segment 7 bases; nucleotides outside the gene matches: 9. The CDR3 spans 16 residues. Germline CDR1 is SEHNR and CDR2 is FQNEAQ (reference sequence). CDR3 sequence: CASSLRLGQGAAEQYF. Written as DNA, the CDR3 is TGTGCCAGCAGCTTACGGCTGGGACAGGGGGCGGCTGAGCAGTACTTC. The entire variable domain, with the rest obtained from reference TRBV7-9 and TRBJ2-7, is as follows: DTGVSQNPRHKITKRGQNVTFRCDPISEHNRLYWYRQTLGQGPEFLTYFQNEAQLEKSRLLSDRFSAERPKGSFSTLEIQRTEQGDSAMYLCASSLRLGQGAAEQYFGPGTRLTVT.

The CDR3, as DNA: TGTGCCAGTAGTATCCTAGCGGGCGCCCCCTACGAGCAGTACTTC. This codes for CASSILAGAPYEQYF. The J gene is TRBJ2-7, the V gene TRBV19; TRBD2 agrees at 8 bases. CDR3 length equals 15 residues. V lost 3 bases, J lost 2 bases, and 6 bases stayed unmatched. Germline V gene lookup returns CDR1 LNHDA and CDR2 SQIVND (reference sequence). The variable domain in full, with the rest retrieved from reference TRBV19 and TRBJ2-7, is DGGITQSPKYLFRKEGQNVTLSCEQNLNHDAMYWYRQDPGQGLRLIYYSQIVNDFQKGDIAEGYSVSREKKESFPLTVTSAQKNPTAFYLCASSILAGAPYEQYFGPGTRLTVT.

The chain joins TRBV19 to TRBJ2-1; a possible D gene is TRBD2 (6 bases). The germline V gene has CDR1 LNHDA and CDR2 SQIVND (reference sequence). Trimming removed 1 base at V and 9 bases at J, with 13 bases between. CDR3 length: 14 amino acids. The CDR3 nucleotides read TGTGCCAGTAGTATAGGGCGGGGTGACAGTGAGCAGTTCTTC. Amino acid sequence: CASSIGRGDSEQFF.

Note on this clone: Other DNA variants within this sample encode the same CDR3. The chain combines TRBV4-2 with TRBJ2-7, with TRBD2 as a possible D gene (6 bases). The CDR3 extends over 15 amino acids. V was clipped by 0 bases and J by 2 bases, with 11 bases between them. Germline CDR1 LGHNA, CDR2 YNFKEQ. The CDR3 DNA reads as TGTGCCAGCAGCCAAGAAGGCGGGACGGCCTACGAGCAGTACTTC. It encodes CASSQEGGTAYEQYF.

This clone was counted only a few times. The rearrangement joins TRBV7-8 to TRBJ1-4; D gene unclear. V was trimmed by 1 base and J by 4 bases, leaving 7 bases between them. CDR3 length equals 14 residues. The V gene's germline CDR1 is SGHVS and CDR2 FQNEAQ. CDR3 DNA sequence: TGTGCCAGCAGCTTAGGGCGGTTTAATGAAAAACTGTTTTTT. Encoded protein: CASSLGRFNEKLFF. The full variable domain, completed using reference TRBV7-8 and TRBJ1-4, is GAGVSQSPRYKVAKRGQDVALRCDPISGHVSLFWYQQALGQGPEFLTYFQNEAQLDKSGLPSDRFFAERPEGSVSTLKIQRTQQEDSAVYLCASSLGRFNEKLFFGSGTQLSVL.

This chain links TRBV30 with TRBJ2-1; 10 nucleotides match TRBD2. This CDR3 is 15 amino acids long. Per germline, CDR1 GTSNPN and CDR2 SVGIG (reference sequence). Trimming took 0 bases from V and 4 from J; bases not matched to a gene: 3. The CDR3 loop is CAWSVTSGVYNEQFF. For the CDR3, the DNA is TGTGCCTGGAGTGTAACTAGCGGGGTATACAATGAGCAGTTCTTC.

The table lists this clone with a few counts. The rearrangement uses TRBV18 and TRBJ2-2; no clear D. The CDR3 has 15 amino acids. In germline, CDR1 is KGHSH, CDR2 LQKENI. V lost 3 bases to trimming and J lost 0 bases, with 8 bases between them. CDR3 nucleotide sequence: TGTGCCAGCTCACCTGGTGAGACGAACACCGGGGAGCTGTTTTTT. The encoded protein is CASSPGETNTGELFF.

This clone was recorded a few times. The V call is TRBV23-1, the J call TRBJ1-2; TRBD1 might be the D (5 bases). TRBV23-1 qualifies as an ORF whose function is uncertain. The V end lost 3 bases, the J end lost 2 bases, and 25 bases lay between the germline ends. The CDR3 is 19 residues long. CDR3 in DNA: TGCGCCAGCAGTCAGGTGGACAAAGGAGACAAAGAATTCAACTATGGCTACACCTTC. Residues: CASSQVDKGDKEFNYGYTF.

The chain links TRBV12-2 to TRBJ2-3; the listed D gene, TRBD2, was not tested against the DNA. TRBV12-2 is a listed pseudogene. The CDR3 runs 18 residues. The CDR3 region has the DNA TGTGCAAGTCGCTTAGAAGCTAGCGGGGGACCTAGGCCAGATACGCAGTATTTT. It encodes CASRLEASGGPRPDTQYF.

The rearrangement uses TRBV7-7 and TRBJ2-2, with 8 nucleotides matching TRBD2. The CDR3 has 15 residues. V was clipped by 0 bases and J by 5 bases; unmatched bases: 2. The germline gives CDR1 SSHAT, CDR2 FNYEAQ (reference sequence). CDR3 DNA sequence: TGTGCCAGCAGCTTAGCGCGGGGGGAAACCGGGGAGCTGTTTTTT. It specifies CASSLARGETGELFF.

The rearrangement joins TRBV18 to TRBJ2-2; D remains unclear. Germline assignment: CDR1 KGHSH and CDR2 LQKENI. V gave up 0 bases and J gave up 5 bases, with 4 bases separating them. The CDR3 is made up of 13 amino acids. DNA for the CDR3: TGTGCCAGCTCACCACCGGAGACCGGGGAGCTGTTTTTT. It is translated as CASSPPETGELFF. The whole variable domain, filled in from reference TRBV18 and TRBJ2-2, reads NAGVMQNPRHLVRRRGQEARLRCSPMKGHSHVYWYRQLPEEGLKFMVYLQKENIIDESGMPKERFSAEFPKEGPSILRIQQVVRGDSAAYFCASSPPETGELFFGEGSRLTVL.

This clone occurred a few times. The chain joins TRBV19 to TRBJ1-1; 7 positions match TRBD1. The V gene end was trimmed by 5 bases and the J gene end by 4 bases; junction bases not matched to a gene: 10. The CDR3 sequence is 15 residues long. CDR1 and CDR2 (germline): LNHDA, SQIVND (reference sequence). CDR3 in DNA: TGTGCCAGTAGTCCCAGGGACAGTAAAGTCACTGAAGCTTTCTTT. Its translation is CASSPRDSKVTEAFF.

The rearrangement joins TRBV28 to TRBJ2-7, with D perhaps matching TRBD1 (6 bases). Looked up from germline, CDR1 is MDHEN and CDR2 is SYDVKM. This CDR3 region has 13 residues. The V end lost 4 bases, the J end lost 3 bases, and 10 bases lay between the germline ends. In nucleotides, the CDR3 is TGTGCCAGCAGTTCTGGGACACACTACGAGCAGTACTTC. Translation: CASSSGTHYEQYF.

This clone was picked up a small number of times. The J gene is TRBJ2-7, the V gene TRBV4-3, with TRBD1 matching over 10 bases. V lost 0 bases, J lost 4 bases, and 6 bases stayed unmatched. This CDR3 is built from 16 residues. Germline V gene data show CDR1 as LGHNA and CDR2 as YSLEER. CDR3 DNA: TGCGCCAGCAGCCAAGATCTTAGGGGACAGGGGTACGAGCAGTACTTC. Translation: CASSQDLRGQGYEQYF.

This clone was seen only a few times. This chain joins TRBV5-1 and TRBJ2-4; 8 bases are a match to TRBD1. In germline, CDR1 is SGHRS, CDR2 YFSETQ. Trimming at V came to 3 bases and at J to 7 bases, leaving 9 bases not matched to a gene. This CDR3 is 15 amino acids long. The CDR3 sequence is CASSSGRQGANIQYF. The CDR3 DNA is TGCGCCAGCAGCTCGGGCCGGCAGGGGGCTAACATTCAGTACTTC. Looking up the rest from reference TRBV5-1 and TRBJ2-4 gives the full variable domain: KAGVTQTPRYLIKTRGQQVTLSCSPISGHRSVSWYQQTPGQGLQFLFEYFSETQRNKGNFPGRFSGRQFSNSRSEMNVSTLELGDSALYLCASSSGRQGANIQYFGAGTRLSVL.

This sequence joins TRBV6-5 and TRBJ1-1, with D perhaps TRBD1 (5 bases). The CDR3 spans 14 residues. V lost 10 bases and J 1 base, leaving 16 bases between the germline ends. Germline CDR1 is MNHEY and CDR2 is SVGAGI. The CDR3 nucleotides are TGTGCCACCGGACCGGACACCGGGAACACTGAAGCTTTCTTT. Encoded protein: CATGPDTGNTEAFF.

The sample holds a few counts of this clone. The J gene is TRBJ1-1, the V gene TRBV4-3, with D perhaps TRBD1 (5 bases). The CDR3 runs to 13 residues. Germline V gene data show CDR1 as LGHNA and CDR2 as YSLEER. V was shortened by 2 bases and J by 6 bases, with 10 bases between the two germline ends. The CDR3 sequence is CASSQQGVSEAFF. CDR3 sequence (DNA): TGCGCCAGCAGCCAACAAGGGGTTTCTGAAGCTTTCTTT.

The rearrangement links TRBV7-2 to TRBJ2-5; 8 positions match TRBD2. Judging by the DNA end, TRBJ2-7 fits better; the J call may be wrong. In germline, CDR1 is SGHTA, CDR2 FQGNSA. This CDR3 is built from 14 residues. For the CDR3, the DNA is TGTGCCAGCAGCCCCGCCGGGAGGGTCTACGAGCAGTACTTC. It is translated as CASSPAGRVYEQYF.

This clone was recorded a few times. The sample has other DNA sequences that encode this CDR3 too. The chain links TRBV5-1 to TRBJ2-5; 7 bases are a match to TRBD1. After removal of 0 bases from V and 4 bases from J, the junction contained 3 bases not matched to a gene. Germline CDR1 reads SGHRS; CDR2 reads YFSETQ. This CDR3 contains 14 residues. The CDR3 nucleotides are TGCGCCAGCAGCTTGGGACAGGGCCGAGAGACCCAGTACTTC. It is translated as CASSLGQGRETQYF.

The chain combines TRBV6-6 with TRBJ1-2; 7 bases are shared with TRBD1. This CDR3 contains 13 residues. V shed 5 bases, J shed 8 bases, and the junction held 8 bases outside the gene matches. Germline V gene sequence: CDR1 MNHNY, CDR2 SVGAGI (reference sequence). CDR3 protein: CASSKTGLGGYTF. In nucleotides, the CDR3 is TGTGCCAGCAGTAAGACAGGGTTAGGCGGCTACACCTTC.